The clone carrying this T cell receptor beta chain was seen at least ten times. TCRdb redid the calling of the RT-PCR reads with MiXCR, one entry per CDR3 protein. The sample carries around 580,000 distinct CDR3 sequences, 14% recorded once. The record originates from a study of response to subunit inactivated influenza vaccine. Trimming shortened V by 0 bases and J by 11 bases, and 16 bases separated the two germline ends. Germline V gene sequence: CDR1 DFQATT, CDR2 SNEGSKA (reference sequence). The CDR3 loop spans 13 amino acids. Source: PBMCs from blood, taken 12 days after vaccination. The chain recombines TRBV20-1 with TRBJ1-1; D unclear. This clonotype was obtained from a man aged 50-59 years who received an inactivated influenza vaccine. CDR3 coding DNA: TGCAGTGCTAGAGATCGATCCGGAACGTGGGCTTTCTTT. This translates into CSARDRSGTWAFF.